These 14 T cell receptor beta chains originate from one sample sequenced in a study of T cell responses to AZD1222 COVID-19 vaccine. Clones were sequenced by immunoSEQ multiplex PCR, and TCRdb holds only the in-frame ones, with some missing. The table shows 90,000 or so clones, with 80% to 90% occurring only once. This specimen consisted of peripheral blood, obtained on day 0 of AZD1222 vaccination. All receptors derive from an adult in good health.

The J gene is TRBJ2-2, the V gene TRBV19, with D perhaps given as TRBD1 or TRBD2 (5 bases each). The ends were cut back, 6 bases at V and 2 bases at J, with 16 bases in the middle. The V gene's germline CDR1 is LNHDA and CDR2 SQIVND (reference sequence). This CDR3 spans 16 amino acids. The CDR3 nucleotides read TGTGCCAGTAGAGAACTGATGGGGGTAAACACCGGGGAGCTGTTTTTT. As protein: CASRELMGVNTGELFF. Looking up the rest from reference TRBV19 and TRBJ2-2 gives the full variable domain: DGGITQSPKYLFRKEGQNVTLSCEQNLNHDAMYWYRQDPGQGLRLIYYSQIVNDFQKGDIAEGYSVSREKKESFPLTVTSAQKNPTAFYLCASRELMGVNTGELFFGEGSRLTVL.

The CDR3 reads CASSTEYQPQHF. The CDR3, as DNA: TGTGCCAGTAGTACAGAGTATCAGCCCCAGCATTTT. This chain connects TRBV19 to TRBJ1-5; D is unclear. The germline V gene encodes CDR1 LNHDA and CDR2 SQIVND (reference sequence). Trimming took 4 bases from V and 5 from J, leaving 6 bases between them. The CDR3 has 12 amino acids.

The J gene is TRBJ1-6, the V gene TRBV9; D is unresolved. The V end lost 0 bases, the J end lost 9 bases, and 4 bases lay between the germline ends. Germline assignment: CDR1 SGDLS and CDR2 YYNGEE. The length of the CDR3 is 12 residues. The CDR3 DNA follows: TGTGCCAGCAGCGTAGCCGGTTCACCCCTCCACTTT. Its translation is CASSVAGSPLHF.

The chain carries TRBV6-5 and TRBJ1-4; possible D gene TRBD1, 6 bases. This CDR3 has 14 residues. The V and J ends lost 6 bases and 4 bases respectively, with 12 bases between them. The germline V gene has CDR1 MNHEY and CDR2 SVGAGI. The CDR3 nucleotides are TGTGCCAGCAGGCAACAAGGGGGTAATGAAAAACTGTTTTTT. Its translation is CASRQQGGNEKLFF.

V gene TRBV6-5 combines with J gene TRBJ2-5; TRBD2 agrees at 11 bases. The germline CDR1 and CDR2 sequences are MNHEY and SVGAGI. Germline trimming cut 4 bases from V and 5 bases from J; bases unmatched to any gene: 6. This CDR3 is built from 15 residues. The CDR3, as DNA: TGTGCCAGCAGTTCCCCCCCTAGCGGGAGGGAGACCCAGTACTTC. As protein: CASSSPPSGRETQYF.

This clone turned up a few times. The rearrangement joins TRBV5-1 to TRBJ1-4; the match to TRBD1 covers 7 bases. Per germline, CDR1 SGHRS and CDR2 YFSETQ. The CDR3 is 15 residues long. V lost 4 bases and J lost 3; bases outside the gene matches: 6. The CDR3 reads CASSPQGSANEKLFF. The CDR3 DNA sequence: TGCGCCAGCAGCCCACAGGGGTCGGCTAATGAAAAACTGTTTTTT.

This chain uses TRBV11-2 with TRBJ1-5, with TRBD1 matching 8 bases. J lost 2 bases, V lost 4 bases, and 1 base had no gene match. The CDR3 length is 14 residues. Germline CDR1 is SGHAT and CDR2 is FQNNGV. The CDR3 DNA is TGTGCCAGCAGCTCGACAGGGGGCAATCAGCCCCAGCATTTT. This encodes CASSSTGGNQPQHF.

The V and J genes are TRBV6-2 or TRBV6-3 and TRBJ1-2; D is unresolved. The CDR3 is made up of 13 amino acids. V shed 5 bases and J shed 3 bases, with 10 bases lying between them. CDR1 is MNHEY and CDR2 is SVGEGT in the germline V gene. The CDR3, as DNA: TGTGCCAGCAGTGGAACCGGGGACTATGGCTACACCTTC. Translation gives CASSGTGDYGYTF.

This clone appeared a single time. The V gene is TRBV12-3 or TRBV12-4, the J gene TRBJ1-5; no firm D call. The CDR3 runs 13 residues. V was pared by 0 bases and J by 4 bases, with 4 bases between. The DNA for the CDR3 is TGTGCCAGCAGTTTAGCAAGGAATCAGCCCCAGCATTTT. Amino acids: CASSLARNQPQHF.

The gene calls are TRBV6-5 and TRBJ2-7; a weak D match, TRBD1 (6 bases). The germline V gene encodes CDR1 MNHEY and CDR2 SVGAGI. This CDR3 spans 13 amino acids. V lost 4 bases to trimming and J lost 3 bases, with 10 bases between them. The CDR3: CASSSTDSYEQYF. The CDR3 coding sequence is TGTGCCAGCAGTTCCACGGACAGCTACGAGCAGTACTTC.

CDR3 nucleotides: TGTGCCAGCAGCCAGGCAGGGTCGAATGAAGCTTTCTTT. Translating it yields CASSQAGSNEAFF. The chain is built from TRBV5-4 and TRBJ1-1; tentatively, D is TRBD1 (5 bases). The CDR3 is 13 amino acids. V lost 4 bases to trimming and J lost 7 bases, with 14 bases between them. Germline CDR1 is SGHNT and CDR2 is YYREEE (reference sequence).

The V and J genes are TRBV6-5 and TRBJ1-1; D unclear. CDR3 size: 14 residues. Trimming took off 6 bases at V and 3 bases at J, with 14 bases between the two ends. Germline V gives CDR1 MNHEY, CDR2 SVGAGI. CDR3 in DNA: TGTGCCAGCAGAGTAAGCGGGAGGGACACTGAAGCTTTCTTT. Protein product: CASRVSGRDTEAFF.

CDR3 DNA sequence: TGTGCCAGCAGCTTGCAGGGAAATACCTACGAGCAGTACTTC. Translating it yields CASSLQGNTYEQYF. The J gene is TRBJ2-7, the V gene TRBV7-9; D perhaps matches TRBD1 (5 bases). The CDR3 loop spans 14 amino acids. Germline values: CDR1 SEHNR, CDR2 FQNEAQ (reference sequence). V lost 3 bases to trimming and J lost 2 bases, with 11 bases between them.

This clone appeared once. The gene calls are TRBV29-1 and TRBJ2-7; D might be TRBD1 or TRBD2, each matching 6 bases. V was clipped by 3 bases and J by 0 bases, with 15 bases between them. Germline-derived CDR1 and CDR2 are SQVTM and ANQGSEA. The CDR3 length is 15 residues. Here the CDR3 DNA reads TGCAGCGTTGAGTTGGGAGGACAGTCCTCCTACGAGCAGTACTTC. Amino acid sequence: CSVELGGQSSYEQYF.